A selection of T cell receptor beta chains follows, all from one sample in a study of Graves' ophthalmopathy and Graves' hyperthyroidism. TCRdb independently ran MiXCR on the multiplex PCR reads; one entry per CDR3 protein. Found here are a few hundred thousand distinct CDR3 sequences, approximately 35% of them singletons; the top ten hold about 4.2%. Sample: peripheral blood or thyroid tissue (not recorded which). Receptor source: an adult man with Graves' hyperthyroidism. Each CDR3 is given with its conserved first and last residue. D genes are given only for firm matches. Clone size is given for some rows only: seen once, a few or many times, or a class if the clone is expanded.

CDR3: CASSHFPGQGGQYF
DNA: TGTGCCAGCAGCCATTTTCCAGGGCAGGGCGGGCAGTACTTC
V: TRBV7-8
J: TRBJ2-5
D: .
size: .

CDR3: CASSGAGGYTQYF
DNA: TGTGCCAGCAGTGGCGCAGGGGGATATACGCAGTATTTT
V: TRBV2
J: TRBJ2-3
D: TRBD1
size: few

CDR3: CASEGLGTDTRYF
DNA: TGTGCTAGCGAAGGGTTAGGCACAGATACGCGGTATTTT
V: TRBV7-2
J: TRBJ2-3
D: .
size: .

CDR3: CSVLGRDRSNNQPQHF
DNA: TGCAGTGTCTTAGGAAGGGACAGGAGCAATAATCAGCCCCAGCATTTT
V: TRBV20-1
J: TRBJ1-5
D: TRBD1
size: many

CDR3: CASSLVSLAGPYNEQFF
DNA: TGTGCCAGCAGCTTAGTAAGCCTAGCGGGGCCTTACAATGAGCAGTTCTTC
V: TRBV7-9
J: TRBJ2-1
D: TRBD2
size: .

CDR3: CASSLLPGLGNGYTF
DNA: TGCGCCAGCAGCTTGCTCCCCGGGTTGGGGAATGGCTACACCTTC
V: TRBV5-1
J: TRBJ1-2
D: .
size: many

CDR3: CASRQGSYEQYF
DNA: TGTGCCAGCAGACAGGGATCCTACGAGCAGTACTTC
V: TRBV6-1
J: TRBJ2-7
D: .
size: .

CDR3: CASSSWGGSGNTIYF
DNA: TGCGCCAGCAGTTCCTGGGGGGGCTCTGGAAACACCATATATTTT
V: TRBV10-2
J: TRBJ1-3
D: .
size: many

CDR3: CASSRDPRDLPNSPLHF
DNA: TGTGCCAGCAGCCGGGACCCGAGAGATTTACCGAATTCACCCCTCCACTTT
V: TRBV7-9
J: TRBJ1-6
D: .
size: .

CDR3: CASSGASSSYGYTF
DNA: TGCGCCAGCAGTGGGGCCAGTTCAAGCTATGGCTACACCTTC
V: TRBV10-2
J: TRBJ1-2
D: .
size: many

CDR3: CATSAQTNRGRKSEQYF
DNA: TGTGCCACCAGCGCCCAGACTAACAGGGGGCGGAAATCCGAGCAGTACTTC
V: TRBV15
J: TRBJ2-7
D: TRBD1
size: .

CDR3: CSVGTGENSDTQYF
DNA: TGCAGCGTTGGGACAGGGGAGAATTCAGATACGCAGTATTTT
V: TRBV29-1
J: TRBJ2-3
D: TRBD1
size: few

CDR3: CSARKGGAGKETQHF
DNA: TGCAGTGCTAGAAAAGGGGGGGCGGGGAAAGAGACCCAGCATTTT
V: TRBV20-1
J: TRBJ1-5
D: .
size: once

CDR3: CASSKGYTGELFF
DNA: TGTGCCAGCAGTAAGGGATACACCGGGGAGCTGTTTTTT
V: TRBV12-3/TRBV12-4
J: TRBJ2-2
D: .
size: many

CDR3: CASSLGQGATNTRRETQYF
DNA: TGTGCCAGCAGCTTAGGACAGGGGGCAACCAACACCCGGCGGGAGACCCAGTACTTC
V: TRBV11-1
J: TRBJ2-5
D: TRBD1
size: many

CDR3: CSVEPGNYGYTF
DNA: TGCAGCGTTGAACCAGGGAACTATGGCTACACCTTC
V: TRBV29-1
J: TRBJ1-2
D: .
size: many

CDR3: CAWGRDSGNTIYF
DNA: TGTGCCTGGGGCCGCGACTCTGGAAACACCATATATTTT
V: TRBV30
J: TRBJ1-3
D: .
size: once

CDR3: CASSLLGTKNTGELFF
DNA: TGTGCCAGCAGTTTACTCGGGACGAAGAACACCGGGGAGCTGTTTTTT
V: TRBV7-9
J: TRBJ2-2
D: .
size: .

CDR3: CATSEDRGDYGYTF
DNA: TGTGCCACCAGTGAAGACAGGGGAGACTATGGCTACACCTTC
V: TRBV24-1
J: TRBJ1-2
D: TRBD1
size: .

CDR3: CASSFGGALSYEQYF
DNA: TGCGCCAGCAGCTTTGGCGGGGCCCTCTCCTACGAGCAGTACTTC
V: TRBV5-1
J: TRBJ2-7
D: .
size: .

CDR3: CSAGENIQYF
DNA: TGCAGCGCGGGGGAAAACATTCAGTACTTC
V: TRBV29-1
J: TRBJ2-4
D: .
size: few

CDR3: CASSPVPGELFF
DNA: TGTGCCAGCAGCCCGGTCCCCGGGGAGCTGTTTTTT
V: TRBV7-9
J: TRBJ2-2
D: .
size: few

CDR3: CASSLWGTGGSAEAFF
DNA: TGTGCCAGCAGCTTGTGGGGGACAGGGGGTAGCGCTGAAGCTTTCTTT
V: TRBV5-6
J: TRBJ1-1
D: TRBD1
size: many

CDR3: CSVRRGGNQPQHF
DNA: TGCAGCGTTCGAAGGGGTGGCAATCAGCCCCAGCATTTT
V: TRBV29-1
J: TRBJ1-5
D: .
size: many